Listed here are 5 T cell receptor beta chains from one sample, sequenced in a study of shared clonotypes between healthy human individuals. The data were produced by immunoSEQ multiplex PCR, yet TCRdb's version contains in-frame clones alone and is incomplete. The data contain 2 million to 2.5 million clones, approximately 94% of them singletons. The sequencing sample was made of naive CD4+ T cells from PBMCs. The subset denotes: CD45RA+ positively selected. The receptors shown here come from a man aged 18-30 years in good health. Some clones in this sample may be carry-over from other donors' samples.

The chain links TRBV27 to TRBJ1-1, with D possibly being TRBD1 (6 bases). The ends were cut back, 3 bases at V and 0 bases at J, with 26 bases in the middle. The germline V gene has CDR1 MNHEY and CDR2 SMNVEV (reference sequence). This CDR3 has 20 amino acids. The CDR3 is CASSFRTIKGTNFLNTEAFF. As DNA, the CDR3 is TGTGCCAGCAGTTTTCGGACTATCAAAGGGACAAACTTTCTGAACACTGAAGCTTTCTTT.

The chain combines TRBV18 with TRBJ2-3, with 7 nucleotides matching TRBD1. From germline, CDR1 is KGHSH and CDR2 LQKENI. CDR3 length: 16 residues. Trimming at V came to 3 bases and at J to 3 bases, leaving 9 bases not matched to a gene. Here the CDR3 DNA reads TGTGCCAGCTCACCCAGTAAAGGGGGCTGGACAGATACGCAGTATTTT. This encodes CASSPSKGGWTDTQYF.

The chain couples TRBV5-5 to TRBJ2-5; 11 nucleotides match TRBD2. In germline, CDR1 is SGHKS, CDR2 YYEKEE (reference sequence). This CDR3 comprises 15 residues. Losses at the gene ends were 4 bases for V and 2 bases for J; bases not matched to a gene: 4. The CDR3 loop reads CASSDRLAGQETQYF. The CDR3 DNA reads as TGTGCCAGCAGCGACCGACTAGCGGGACAAGAGACCCAGTACTTC.

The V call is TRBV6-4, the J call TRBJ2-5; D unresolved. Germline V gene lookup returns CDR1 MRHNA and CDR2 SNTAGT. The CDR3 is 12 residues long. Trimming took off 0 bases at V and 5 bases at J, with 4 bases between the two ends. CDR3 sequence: CASSDSVETQYF. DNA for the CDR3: TGTGCCAGCAGTGACTCTGTTGAGACCCAGTACTTC.

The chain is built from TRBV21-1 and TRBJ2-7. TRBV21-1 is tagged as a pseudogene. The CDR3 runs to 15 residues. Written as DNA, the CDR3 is TGTGCCAGCAGCACCCGGGACCCCCCGAACTGCGAGCAGTACTTC. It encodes CASSTRDPPNCEQYF.